Reported below is one T cell receptor beta chain. What it recognizes is unknown. Since no conserved phenylalanine or tryptophan closes the CDR3, a read error is the likely cause. Trimming removed 9 bases at V and 5 bases at J, with 7 bases between. Germline V gene sequence: CDR1 SGHAT, CDR2 FQDESV (reference sequence). The length of the CDR3 is 11 residues. This entry belongs to a study of tumor-infiltrating lymphocytes in glioblastoma multiforme. Study-level points and caveats: TCR plus mutation findings rest on a single glioblastoma patient. T cells were not sorted into functional subsets.

TCR beta libraries were built from RNA through three nested multiplex PCR rounds using modified ARM-PCR. Unique molecular identifiers were not described for the libraries. TCRdb redid the calling of the multiplex PCR reads with MiXCR, one entry per CDR3 protein. The table shows about 8,400 distinct CDR3 sequences, with over 60% occurring only once. J is TRBJ2-2 and V is TRBV11-1, with D hard to call. This clonotype originated in a male donor with glioblastoma. Sequencing input: brain tumor tissue. The CDR3, as DNA: TGTGCCAGGTGGGATACCGGGGAGCTGTTTTTG. Its protein product is CARWDTGELFL.